What follows describes a single T cell receptor beta chain. No antigen is known for it. No quality values exist for individual bases; no much larger clone is one base distant. The sample belongs to a study of blood T cells in healthy people across ages (dated by TCRdb to about 2015). Looking at the study overall: In model experiments, template switching captured about one uniquely barcoded TCR beta cDNA molecule for every two T cells. Two additional independent replicas of 1 million unique cDNA reads from the same blood draw were analyzed for two donors (one aged 18 to 30 and one aged 80 or older). The donors were divided into four age groups: young (average roughly 15 years), middle-aged (about 41), aged (roughly 66) and long-lived (about 90). Age-related changes in TCR beta repertoire diversity were measured in the study by deep sequencing normalized with unique cDNA molecular identifiers. To avoid experimental bias, donors of different ages were distributed randomly across sequencing lanes. Overall study results and their limits: Because the CMV infection status of the donors was unknown, age-related changes in expanded clonotypes may potentially have been confounded. As age increased, observed TCR beta diversity per million T cells dropped in a roughly linear way, and a significant reduction was already evident by age 40. Estimates of total diversity based on one million sequenced T cells were regarded as lower bounds and as underestimates. Compared with the aged group, the long-lived group had more naive CD4+ T cells, fewer expanded clones and increased TCR diversity, a pattern suggesting age selection. Observed TCR beta diversity correlated strongly with the percentage of naive T cells measured by flow cytometry. Since profiling was done on bulk unsorted PBMCs, naive and antigen-experienced compartments could not be conclusively compared.

Libraries were constructed by 5' RACE. The instrument given in TCRdb is Illumina HiSeq 2500. A second roughly 7 to 12 cycle PCR used a sample-barcoded 5' primer and a J-beta primer mix. A template-switch 5' adaptor carrying 12 random nucleotides introduced a unique molecular identifier onto each TCR beta cDNA molecule. Each sample yielded at least 2.5 million CDR3-containing paired-end reads. All of the RNA was converted into first-strand cDNA using the Mint cDNA synthesis kit, with a TRBC-specific oligonucleotide serving as the primer. After uracil-DNA glycosylase treatment, a first 18-cycle PCR used universal primers M1SS and BC2_uni_R on all cDNA. The paper's processing steps were these. For normalization, 1 million high-quality reads, each with a distinct molecular identifier, were randomly selected from each sample. Instead of being binned into consensus sequences, reads with shared molecular identifiers were discarded. MiTCR, with a Q25 quality threshold and the strictest error-elimination algorithm, was used for CDR3 identification, clonotype clustering and error correction. Lower-bound total TCR beta diversity was estimated with a nonparametric unseen species model using Euler transformation. Through fastp at Q25 and MiXCR, TCRdb rebuilt clones from the public reads, retaining in-frame beta chains. Every distinct CDR3 protein forms one entry, paired with its most common genes and DNA. None of the V and J calls come from the authors' own analysis; TCRdb made them. Present in this sample are about 1.1 million distinct CDR3 sequences, about two fifths of which were seen just once. The ten top clones hold approximately 14% of the sample.

Inclusive of the bounding cysteine and phenylalanine, the CDR3 is 15 residues long. Only the CDR3 part of the read is kept: 45 bases, read in frame from the first base. CDR1 and CDR2 are drawn from the germline V gene: SGDLS, YYNGEE. From V the trimming removes 4 bases and from J it removes 2 bases, while the gene matches leave 2 bases of the junction unaccounted for. Systemically healthy Caucasian individuals from Russia, around 38 in total and aged roughly 6 to 90 years, were included as donors. Around 9.7 milliliters of peripheral blood were collected from each donor into EDTA-treated Vacutainer tubes. Ficoll-Paque density-gradient centrifugation was used to isolate PBMCs, with at least 6.5 million per sample. Total RNA was extracted from PBMCs with Trizol reagent, with at least 5 micrograms obtained per sample. The percentages of naive CD45RAhigh/CD27high T cells were determined by flow cytometry on a PBMC aliquot from every donor.

The TCR was taken from a man between 18 and 35 years old in good health. The sample comprised blood. The rearranged segments are TRBV9 and TRBJ2-1, and 11 junctional nucleotides match TRBD2. The CDR3 region has the sequence CASSTSGRPYNEQFF. The nucleotide sequence reads TGTGCCAGCAGCACTAGCGGGAGACCCTACAATGAGCAGTTCTTC.